This T cell receptor beta chain was retrieved from a study of cytomegalovirus exposure and HLA in healthy donors. The overall study: In an early release, HLA-typed donors contributed 75 million to 85 million unique TCR sequences.

Researchers ran the PCR with 60 Vbeta and 13 Jbeta primers. In the source study's methods: Some 10 million of the about 80 million unique TCR beta chains counted in a later analysis were shared. Clones were sequenced by immunoSEQ multiplex PCR, and TCRdb holds only the in-frame ones, with some missing. D and trimming come from the DNA, and the V and J calls and clone size come from that table. The top ten clones hold more than 3.5% of a sample with 81,000 or so clones, 70% to 75% of them seen once. The junction had 8 bases not matched to a gene; V was cut back by 3 bases and J by 5 bases. The CDR3 spans 15 residues. Germline CDR1 reads MGHRA; CDR2 reads YSYEKL. Study outcomes and limitations: Among immune exposure information, only CMV serostatus was available.

On this clone: Its antigen is unidentified.

The sequence was obtained from a man aged 55 to 69 in good health and CMV-seronegative. Sequenced: PBMCs. V usage is TRBV4-1 and J usage is TRBJ2-7, with 9 bases fitting TRBD2. CDR3 loop: CASSQTGLAPHEQYF. CDR3 nucleotide sequence: TGCGCCAGCAGCCAGACGGGACTAGCCCCCCACGAGCAGTACTTC.